Listed here are 28 T cell receptor beta chains from one sample, sequenced in a study of T-cell reconstitution after alpha-beta-depleted transplantation in children. During its preparation, the TCRbeta library received unique molecular identifiers. TCRdb used MiXCR to reprocess the PCR reads, holding one entry per CDR3 protein. The sample has some 450,000 distinct CDR3 sequences; over 40% are singletons. The sequencing here drew on PBMCs, taken before TCRalphabeta/CD19-depleted stem cell transplant. These receptors all stem from a girl aged 2 to 9 with aplastic anemia, due to receive a stem cell transplant.

The table lists this clonotype with many counts. J is TRBJ2-3 and V is TRBV2, with 8 nucleotides matching TRBD2. CDR3 size: 14 residues. Trimming cost V 7 bases and J 1 base; bases outside gene matches: 4. Germline V gene lookup returns CDR1 SNHLY and CDR2 FYNNEI. DNA of the CDR3: TGTGCCAGCATGTTGCGGGAGGGCACAGATACGCAGTATTTT. It codes for CASMLREGTDTQYF.

This sequence joins TRBV30 and TRBJ2-1, with 8 bases identical to TRBD2. The J segment lost 6 bases and the V segment lost 5 bases, leaving 12 bases of the junction unmatched. CDR3 length: 15 amino acids. Germline values: CDR1 GTSNPN, CDR2 SVGIG (reference sequence). The CDR3 DNA sequence: TGTGCCTGGGAGCTGGGGACTAGGACCGGCAATGAGCAGTTCTTC. It yields the protein CAWELGTRTGNEQFF.

The chain is built from TRBV20-1 and TRBJ1-6, with D possibly being TRBD1 (5 bases). CDR3 length: 15 residues. Trimming pared 0 bases from V and 6 bases from J, leaving 12 bases between. The germline gives CDR1 DFQATT, CDR2 SNEGSKA (reference sequence). The CDR3 region has the DNA TGCAGTGCTAGAGATGTAGGGACCGGTAATTCACCCCTCCACTTT. Translated: CSARDVGTGNSPLHF.

This clonotype was seen a handful of times. J is TRBJ2-1 and V is TRBV20-1, with 10 bases matching TRBD2. The trim removed 6 bases at V and 4 bases at J, leaving 9 bases unmatched. CDR3 length: 15 residues. CDR1 and CDR2 from the germline V gene are DFQATT and SNEGSKA (reference sequence). The CDR3 loop reads CSAPVGLAVYNEQFF. The CDR3 nucleotides read TGCAGTGCCCCCGTCGGACTAGCGGTTTACAATGAGCAGTTCTTC.

This clonotype was counted many times. The chain uses TRBV29-1 and TRBJ2-1; 10 positions agree with TRBD2. V dropped 3 bases and J dropped 5; count of bases not matched to a gene: 4. The CDR3 has 14 amino acids. Germline V gene lookup returns CDR1 SQVTM and CDR2 ANQGSEA. The CDR3 nucleotides read TGCAGCGTTGACGGCCTAGCGGGAGACAATGAGCAGTTCTTC. Encoded protein: CSVDGLAGDNEQFF.

About this clonotype: The junction shows a germline mismatch at one end, possibly a read error. This chain connects TRBV29-1 to TRBJ2-1, with 10 bases that match TRBD1. This CDR3 has 16 amino acids. Germline assignment: CDR1 SQVTM and CDR2 ANQGSEA. CDR3 nucleotides: TGCAGCGCCGGACTGACCGGGACAGGGGTTCGGAATGGGCAGTTCTTC. As protein: CSAGLTGTGVRNGQFF.

This clonotype occurred many times. The chain combines TRBV27 with TRBJ2-1, with TRBD1 as a possible D gene (5 bases). V was cut by 7 bases and J by 10 bases, with 17 bases left in between. From germline, CDR1 is MNHEY and CDR2 SMNVEV (reference sequence). The CDR3 runs 13 residues. CDR3 coding DNA: TGTGCCAGCAACGGACATGTAGATGGGGAGCAGTTCTTC. The encoded protein is CASNGHVDGEQFF.

The sample holds many counts of this clonotype. This sequence joins TRBV7-2 and TRBJ2-7; either TRBD1 or TRBD2 may fit D (5 bases each). Trimming left V 4 bases short and J 2 bases short, with 9 bases between. Germline V gene sequence: CDR1 SGHTA, CDR2 FQGNSA. The CDR3 contains 13 residues. CDR3 amino acids: CASSSGTPYEQYF. CDR3 nucleotides: TGTGCCAGCAGCTCTGGGACCCCCTACGAGCAGTACTTC.

As regards this clonotype: Possible read error: a much larger clone is one base away. This chain connects TRBV20-1 to TRBJ1-1, with D tentatively TRBD1 (6 bases). CDR3 length: 13 amino acids. Germline values: CDR1 DFQATT, CDR2 SNEGSKA (reference sequence). The CDR3 DNA follows: TGCAGTGCCGTGAGGGGGGGGAACACTGAAGCTCTCTTT. Translation gives CSAVRGGNTEALF.

The chain employs TRBV24-1 and TRBJ1-1; 7 bases are a match to TRBD1. This CDR3 has 13 amino acids. J lost 7 bases, V lost 4 bases, and 5 bases had no gene match. CDR1 is KGHDR, CDR2 SFDVKD, per germline. The CDR3 protein is CATSDGQAIEAFF. CDR3 DNA: TGTGCCACCAGTGACGGACAGGCCATTGAAGCTTTCTTT.

This clonotype came up many times. V gene TRBV15 combines with J gene TRBJ2-6; a weak D match, TRBD1 (5 bases). CDR3 length: 17 amino acids. Trimming pared 0 bases from V and 1 base from J, leaving 10 bases between. Germline CDR1 LNHNV, CDR2 YYDKDF (reference sequence). The CDR3 DNA reads as TGTGCCACCAGCAGAGACACCCCAGGGTCTGGGGCCAACGTCCTGACTTTC. Protein: CATSRDTPGSGANVLTF.

This clonotype occurred a few times. The chain uses TRBV7-3 and TRBJ1-6; D ambiguous. Trimming left V 1 base short and J 10 bases short, with 8 bases between. This CDR3 has 13 residues. The V gene's germline CDR1 is SGHTA and CDR2 FQGTGA. The CDR3 DNA reads TGTGCCAGCAGCTTAATAGCGGGCTCACCCCTCCACTTT. It yields the protein CASSLIAGSPLHF.

The genes are TRBV10-3 and TRBJ2-2; 8 positions agree with TRBD1. The CDR3 loop spans 17 amino acids. The junction had 9 bases not matched to a gene; V was cut back by 6 bases and J by 0 bases. Germline V gene sequence: CDR1 ENHRY, CDR2 SYGVKD. The CDR3 bases are TGTGCCATCAGACCCAATCCGGGACAGGCGAACACCGGGGAGCTGTTTTTT. Translation gives CAIRPNPGQANTGELFF.

V usage is TRBV7-8 and J usage is TRBJ2-7; tentatively, D is TRBD2 (5 bases). The germline V gene has CDR1 SGHVS and CDR2 FQNEAQ. The CDR3 extends over 13 amino acids. The V and J ends lost 6 bases and 4 bases respectively, with 13 bases between them. CDR3 loop: CASREGWAYEQYF. DNA for the CDR3: TGTGCCAGCAGAGAGGGTTGGGCTTACGAGCAGTACTTC.

The chain has TRBV5-1 and TRBJ2-7; no clear D. The germline V gene encodes CDR1 SGHRS and CDR2 YFSETQ. CDR3 length: 15 amino acids. With 0 bases removed from V and 7 bases from J, the gap between germline ends came to 17 bases. The CDR3 DNA reads TGCGCCAGCAGCTTGGACACTGCTGGGGTGGAGGAGCAGTACTTC. It yields the protein CASSLDTAGVEEQYF.

The chain recombines TRBV20-1 with TRBJ2-3, with 9 nucleotides matching TRBD1. Germline V gives CDR1 DFQATT, CDR2 SNEGSKA (reference sequence). V gave up 4 bases and J gave up 4 bases; unmatched junction bases: 12. This CDR3 has 16 residues. CDR3 nucleotide sequence: TGCAGTGCTACCGGATTAGGGACAGGGAGGTCAGATACGCAGTATTTT. This codes for CSATGLGTGRSDTQYF.

This clonotype was observed many times. CDR3 sequence reads: CASEKTGTDTQYF. Here the CDR3 DNA reads TGTGCCAGCGAAAAGACGGGCACAGATACGCAGTATTTT. V gene TRBV7-3 combines with J gene TRBJ2-3; D gene ambiguous. The V gene lost 8 bases and the J gene lost 1 base, with 10 bases spanning the gap. The CDR3 has 13 residues. Germline CDR1 is SGHTA and CDR2 is FQGTGA.

This clonotype was seen ten or more times. This chain joins TRBV5-5 and TRBJ2-7, with D hard to call. Germline-derived CDR1 and CDR2 are SGHKS and YYEKEE (reference sequence). This CDR3 has 12 residues. V was clipped by 2 bases and J by 3 bases, with 6 bases between them. The CDR3 region is CASSFADYEQYF. DNA of the CDR3: TGTGCCAGCAGCTTTGCCGACTACGAGCAGTACTTC.

At least ten counts were recorded for this clonotype. The CDR3 DNA is TGTGCCAGCAGTTTTATTAGCGGGAGGGCCGCCGGGACCCAGTACTTC. It encodes CASSFISGRAAGTQYF. This chain connects TRBV12-3 or TRBV12-4 to TRBJ2-5, with 11 bases identical to TRBD2. The CDR3 covers 16 residues. Trimming removed 3 bases from V and 7 bases from J; junction bases left unmatched: 10.

Comments on this clonotype: The conserved phenylalanine or tryptophan normally closing the CDR3 is absent here, so this likely arose from a read error. The chain combines TRBV9 with TRBJ2-2; 7 bases are a match to TRBD1. V lost 0 bases to trimming and J lost 6 bases; unmatched junction nucleotides: 2. The V gene's germline CDR1 is SGDLS and CDR2 YYNGEE. The CDR3 covers 14 residues. CDR3 DNA: TGTGCCAGCAGCGTAGGGCAGGGGGCCGGGGAGCTGTTTTCT. Its protein product is CASSVGQGAGELFS.

V gene TRBV7-2 combines with J gene TRBJ2-3; 8 nucleotides agree with TRBD2. CDR3 length equals 16 residues. CDR1 and CDR2 (germline): SGHTA, FQGNSA. V lost 2 bases to trimming and J lost 5 bases; unmatched junction nucleotides: 9. CDR3 amino acids: CASSLWGIGGGDTQYF. CDR3 coding DNA: TGTGCCAGCAGCTTATGGGGGATCGGGGGGGGAGATACGCAGTATTTT. The variable domain in full, completed from reference TRBV7-2 and TRBJ2-3, reads GAGVSQSPSNKVTEKGKDVELRCDPISGHTALYWYRQSLGQGLEFLIYFQGNSAPDKSGLPSDRFSAERTGGSVSTLTIQRTQQEDSAVYLCASSLWGIGGGDTQYFGPGTRLTVL.

This clonotype was observed at least ten times. The rearrangement joins TRBV20-1 to TRBJ2-7; TRBD2 agrees at 8 bases. This CDR3 contains 14 residues. In germline, CDR1 is DFQATT, CDR2 SNEGSKA (reference sequence). V lost 6 bases to trimming and J lost 2 bases; unmatched junction nucleotides: 9. In DNA, the CDR3 is TGCAGTGCCCAGAGCGGGAGAGGGACCTACGAGCAGTACTTC. Its translation is CSAQSGRGTYEQYF.

Concerning this clonotype: A read error may be the cause here, since a much bigger clone is one base away. The chain employs TRBV20-1 and TRBJ2-1; perhaps D is TRBD1 or TRBD2 (5 bases each). This CDR3 has 18 amino acids. The V gene's germline CDR1 is DFQATT and CDR2 SNEGSKA (reference sequence). CDR3 coding DNA: TGCTGTGCTAGCCCAACTTATGGTCAAGGGGCGTTCTACAATGAGCAGTTCTTC. This translates into CCASPTYGQGAFYNEQFF.

This chain connects TRBV15 to TRBJ2-3; D perhaps matches TRBD1 (5 bases). The CDR3 runs to 11 residues. Germline assignment: CDR1 LNHNV and CDR2 YYDKDF (reference sequence). With 5 bases removed from V and 8 bases from J, the gap between germline ends came to 8 bases. The CDR3 sequence is CATSQGPTQYF. The CDR3 bases are TGTGCCACCAGCCAGGGCCCTACGCAGTATTTT.

A word on this clonotype: Being one base from a much bigger clone, this may be a read error. This chain uses TRBV12-3 or TRBV12-4 with TRBJ2-1; TRBD2 matches 9 bases. Germline trimming cut 8 bases from V and 5 bases from J; bases unmatched to any gene: 10. This CDR3 has 15 residues. CDR3: CASCKRTSENNEQFF. The CDR3 region has the DNA TGTGCCAGCTGTAAGAGGACTAGCGAAAACAATGAGCAGTTCTTC.

This clonotype has at least ten counts. The chain carries TRBV6-1 and TRBJ2-6, with 8 positions matching TRBD1. Germline-derived CDR1 and CDR2 are MNHNS and SASEGT. The junction had 9 bases not matched to a gene; V was cut back by 7 bases and J by 1 base. CDR3 length equals 17 residues. The DNA of the CDR3 is TGTGCCAGCAACGGTGGGCAGGGGGCATCTGGGGCCAACGTCCTGACTTTC. Its translation: CASNGGQGASGANVLTF.

The chain links TRBV28 to TRBJ2-1, with 9 bases fitting TRBD2. CDR1 and CDR2 (germline): MDHEN, SYDVKM. The CDR3 has 15 residues. V trimming: 5 bases; J trimming: 8 bases; junction bases outside the gene matches: 10. CDR3 DNA: TGTGCCAGCAGTGCCCTGGGGACTAGCCACGATGAGCAGTTCTTC. Translation: CASSALGTSHDEQFF.

This clonotype was detected many times. The genes are TRBV5-1 and TRBJ1-1; D not resolved. The CDR3 has 13 amino acids. The ends were cut back, 5 bases at V and 4 bases at J, with 12 bases in the middle. Germline CDR1 SGHRS, CDR2 YFSETQ. The CDR3 loop reads CASRDFPATEAFF. Written as DNA, the CDR3 is TGCGCCAGCAGGGACTTCCCAGCCACTGAAGCTTTCTTT.